This TCR beta chain emerged from a study of T cell responses to AZD1222 COVID-19 vaccine. The protocol was immunoSEQ multiplex PCR, while the TCRdb copy is restricted to in-frame clones and leaves out a portion. The profile covers roughly 140,000 clones, with about 88% appearing a single time and about 3.1% taken by the ten largest. Sequencing was performed on peripheral blood, taken 28 days after the second AZD1222 dose. This clonotype originated in an adult who received the AZD1222 COVID-19 vaccine.

The DNA for the CDR3 is TGTGCCAGCAGCACCGCGGGAAACACTGAAGCTTTCTTT. Translation: CASSTAGNTEAFF. The chain joins TRBV2 to TRBJ1-1; D gene uncertain. Deletions cut 6 bases from V and 2 bases from J, with 10 bases between. CDR3 length: 13 residues. Per germline, CDR1 SNHLY and CDR2 FYNNEI. The full variable domain, with the rest looked up from reference TRBV2 and TRBJ1-1, is EPEVTQTPSHQVTQMGQEVILRCVPISNHLYFYWYRQILGQKVEFLVSFYNNEISEKSEIFDDQFSVERPDGSNFTLKIRSTKLEDSAMYFCASSTAGNTEAFFGQGTRLTVV.